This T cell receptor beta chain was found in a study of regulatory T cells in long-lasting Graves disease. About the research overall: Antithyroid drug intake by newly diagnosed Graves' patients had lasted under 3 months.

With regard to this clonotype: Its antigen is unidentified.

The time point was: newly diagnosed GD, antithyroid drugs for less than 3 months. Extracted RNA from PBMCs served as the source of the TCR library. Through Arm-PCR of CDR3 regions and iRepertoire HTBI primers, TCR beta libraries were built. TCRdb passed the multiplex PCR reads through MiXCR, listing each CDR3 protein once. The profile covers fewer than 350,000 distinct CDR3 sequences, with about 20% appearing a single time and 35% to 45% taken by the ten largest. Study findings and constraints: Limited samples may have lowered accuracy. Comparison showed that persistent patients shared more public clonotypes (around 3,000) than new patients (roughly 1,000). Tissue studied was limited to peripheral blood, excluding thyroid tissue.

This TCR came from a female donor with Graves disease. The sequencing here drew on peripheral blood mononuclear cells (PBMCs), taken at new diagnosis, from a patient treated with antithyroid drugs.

As DNA, the CDR3 is TGTGCCAGTCGGGGGCTCCCTGACACCGGGGAGCTGTTTTTT. It encodes CASRGLPDTGELFF. The chain employs TRBV6-2 or TRBV6-3 and TRBJ2-2, with D perhaps given as TRBD1 or TRBD2 (6 bases each). Between the trimmed V and J ends, which lost 9 bases and 3 bases, there was a span of 14 bases. There are 14 residues in the CDR3. Germline values: CDR1 MNHEY, CDR2 SVGEGT.